A single sample gave rise to the 24 T cell receptor beta chains below, sequenced in a study of blood T cell repertoires in COVID-19. Method: immunoSEQ multiplex PCR; TCRdb's copy keeps in-frame clones and lacks some. The data hold 130,000 or so clones, with around 83% observed a single time. Sequencing used peripheral blood. The receptors were sampled from a human donor in a cohort sampled during active COVID-19.

This clone was detected only a few times. Other DNA sequences in the same sample also yield this CDR3. V gene TRBV4-2 combines with J gene TRBJ2-7; 9 bases line up with TRBD2. V lost 0 bases to trimming and J lost 1 base; unmatched junction nucleotides: 7. Germline assignment: CDR1 LGHNA and CDR2 YNFKEQ. The CDR3 extends over 17 amino acids. This CDR3 reads CASSQDRAGGLSYEQYF. CDR3 DNA sequence: TGTGCCAGCAGCCAAGACCGAGCGGGAGGACTGTCCTACGAGCAGTACTTC.

The chain recombines TRBV2 with TRBJ1-5; D gene unclear. The ends were cut back, 0 bases at V and 4 bases at J, with 10 bases in the middle. Germline V gene sequence: CDR1 SNHLY, CDR2 FYNNEI. This CDR3 is 15 amino acids long. The CDR3 nucleotides are TGTGCCAGCAGTGAAGCGCGGGGAGGAAATCAGCCCCAGCATTTT. It codes for CASSEARGGNQPQHF.

This clone ranks as large. V usage is TRBV4-2 and J usage is TRBJ2-2; the D gene is possibly TRBD2 (6 bases). Trimming took 6 bases from V and 5 from J, leaving 19 bases between them. The germline V gene encodes CDR1 LGHNA and CDR2 YNFKEQ. The length of the CDR3 is 16 residues. DNA for the CDR3: TGTGCCAGCAGACAATCGACTAGTCGGGAAACCGGGGAGCTGTTTTTT. This codes for CASRQSTSRETGELFF.

The chain carries TRBV7-2 and TRBJ2-1, with D perhaps matching TRBD1 (6 bases). Germline CDR1 reads SGHTA; CDR2 reads FQGNSA. V was pared by 3 bases and J by 2 bases, with 14 bases between. The CDR3 is 16 residues long. For the CDR3, the DNA is TGTGCCAGCAGCTTCCGAGGGGGAACCCCCTACAATGAGCAGTTCTTC. Its protein product is CASSFRGGTPYNEQFF.

This sequence joins TRBV5-1 and TRBJ2-7; D remains ambiguous. Between the trimmed V and J ends, which lost 0 bases and 6 bases, there was a span of 10 bases. Germline CDR1 reads SGHRS; CDR2 reads YFSETQ. The CDR3 is 13 amino acids. The CDR3 reads CASSLGRSGEQYF. The CDR3 region has the DNA TGCGCCAGCAGCTTGGGGCGGTCCGGCGAGCAGTACTTC. Together with reference TRBV5-1 and TRBJ2-7, the CDR3 gives the full variable domain: KAGVTQTPRYLIKTRGQQVTLSCSPISGHRSVSWYQQTPGQGLQFLFEYFSETQRNKGNFPGRFSGRQFSNSRSEMNVSTLELGDSALYLCASSLGRSGEQYFGPGTRLTVT.

The chain uses TRBV3-1 (or the pseudogene TRBV3-2) and TRBJ1-1; TRBD1 is a possible D gene (6 bases). Germline CDR1 is LGHDT and CDR2 is YNNKEL (reference sequence). This CDR3 comprises 15 residues. V was pared by 4 bases and J by 0 bases, with 12 bases between. The CDR3 region has the DNA TGTGCCAGCAGCCTAAACCCAGGGGTGAACACTGAAGCTTTCTTT. It yields the protein CASSLNPGVNTEAFF.

The J gene is TRBJ2-7, the V gene TRBV6-5, with D possibly matching TRBD1 (5 bases). V was clipped by 6 bases and J by 2 bases, with 17 bases between them. Looked up from germline, CDR1 is MNHEY and CDR2 is SVGAGI. This CDR3 has 15 residues. The CDR3 loop reads CASSPYQGNPYEQYF. The CDR3 DNA follows: TGTGCCAGCAGCCCCTACCAGGGTAACCCCTACGAGCAGTACTTC.

This chain uses TRBV10-3 with TRBJ2-7; 11 bases line up with TRBD1. Per the germline V gene, CDR1 is ENHRY and CDR2 is SYGVKD. The V and J ends lost 0 bases and 6 bases, in that order; junction bases with no gene match: 13. CDR3 length: 18 amino acids. DNA of the CDR3: TGTGCCATCAGTGAGTCATTTAGGAGGACAGGGGGCTCGGGCGAGCAGTACTTC. Protein sequence: CAISESFRRTGGSGEQYF.

This chain joins TRBV2 and TRBJ2-3, with 9 bases that match TRBD1. Germline V gene lookup returns CDR1 SNHLY and CDR2 FYNNEI. V dropped 4 bases and J dropped 2; count of bases not matched to a gene: 7. The CDR3 length is 16 residues. DNA of the CDR3: TGTGCCAGCAGTGGAGGCCGACAGGGGGTCACAGATACGCAGTATTTT. It translates to CASSGGRQGVTDTQYF. Full variable domain (missing parts from reference TRBV2 and TRBJ2-3): EPEVTQTPSHQVTQMGQEVILRCVPISNHLYFYWYRQILGQKVEFLVSFYNNEISEKSEIFDDQFSVERPDGSNFTLKIRSTKLEDSAMYFCASSGGRQGVTDTQYFGPGTRLTVL.

This clone showed up just once. The V call is TRBV6-1, the J call TRBJ1-1, with a weak D call TRBD1 (6 bases). V shed 1 base and J shed 6 bases, with 15 bases lying between them. Per germline, CDR1 MNHNS and CDR2 SASEGT. The CDR3 is 15 amino acids. This chain's CDR3 is CASSEGAGANSEAFF. The DNA of the CDR3 is TGTGCCAGCAGTGAAGGGGCAGGGGCTAATTCTGAAGCTTTCTTT.

The gene calls are TRBV7-3 and TRBJ2-1; 7 nucleotides agree with TRBD2. The V gene end was trimmed by 5 bases and the J gene end by 0 bases; junction bases not matched to a gene: 4. Germline lookup yields CDR1 SGHTA and CDR2 FQGTGA. The CDR3 is 15 amino acids. CDR3 loop: CASSPWGGSYNEQFF. The DNA for the CDR3 is TGTGCCAGCAGCCCATGGGGGGGCTCCTACAATGAGCAGTTCTTC.

The rearrangement uses TRBV5-8 and TRBJ1-4; 12 bases align to TRBD1. Unmatched junction bases numbered 6, after V lost 0 bases and J lost 6 bases. The CDR3 totals 17 residues. The V gene's germline CDR1 is SGHTS and CDR2 YDEGEE. The CDR3: CASSLDGTGGAYEKLFF. DNA for the CDR3: TGTGCCAGCAGCTTGGACGGGACAGGGGGCGCATATGAAAAACTGTTTTTT.

This clone has a handful of counts. J is TRBJ2-7 and V is TRBV27, with D possibly matching TRBD2 (5 bases). V was trimmed by 6 bases and J by 2 bases, leaving 20 bases between them. The length of the CDR3 is 16 residues. Germline V gives CDR1 MNHEY, CDR2 SMNVEV (reference sequence). The CDR3 reads CASSPSSGNAAYEQYF. The DNA of the CDR3 is TGTGCCAGCAGCCCCTCGTCGGGGAATGCCGCCTACGAGCAGTACTTC.

The chain links TRBV5-8 to TRBJ2-2; 10 positions agree with TRBD1. The CDR3 covers 14 residues. Germline CDR1 reads SGHTS; CDR2 reads YDEGEE. The ends lost 4 bases at V and 6 bases at J; junction bases unmatched: 3. DNA of the CDR3: TGTGCCAGCAGCACTGGACAGGGGGCCGGGGAGCTGTTTTTT. Its translation: CASSTGQGAGELFF.

This sequence joins TRBV5-1 and TRBJ2-2; TRBD1 matches 9 bases. CDR1 is SGHRS and CDR2 is YFSETQ in the germline V gene. Trimming at V came to 7 bases and at J to 5 bases, leaving 9 bases not matched to a gene. There are 15 residues in the CDR3. The CDR3, as DNA: TGCGCCAGCGACCTTGGACAGGGGAGAACCGGGGAGCTGTTTTTT. It codes for CASDLGQGRTGELFF.

The V call is TRBV28, the J call TRBJ2-1; D is uncertain. V shed 2 bases and J shed 6 bases, with 8 bases lying between them. The germline V gene encodes CDR1 MDHEN and CDR2 SYDVKM. The CDR3 is 13 residues long. For the CDR3, the DNA is TGTGCCAGCAGTTTAGATAGTCTCAATGAGCAGTTCTTC. Translating gives CASSLDSLNEQFF.

This clone has a single count. The V and J genes are TRBV10-2 and TRBJ2-1; 10 positions match TRBD2. Losses at the gene ends were 6 bases for V and 6 bases for J; bases not matched to a gene: 5. The CDR3 is 14 amino acids. In germline, CDR1 is WSHSY, CDR2 SAAADI. The CDR3 DNA sequence: TGCGCCAGCAGAGCAGCGGGAGGGCCCAATGAGCAGTTCTTC. Residues: CASRAAGGPNEQFF.

The rearrangement joins TRBV7-2 to TRBJ2-3, with a tentative D call TRBD2 (5 bases). This CDR3 contains 14 residues. Trimming removed 8 bases at V and 5 bases at J, with 17 bases between. Germline V gene data show CDR1 as SGHTA and CDR2 as FQGNSA. CDR3 amino acids: CASHLGDSRDTQYF. DNA of the CDR3: TGTGCCAGCCACTTGGGAGATAGTCGAGATACGCAGTATTTT.

This chain joins TRBV4-2 and TRBJ1-1, with D perhaps TRBD1 (5 bases). Germline V gene data show CDR1 as LGHNA and CDR2 as YNFKEQ. The CDR3 length is 14 residues. V lost 0 bases to trimming and J lost 6 bases, with 11 bases between them. The CDR3 DNA sequence: TGTGCCAGCAGCCAAGAGGCGGGGGAACCTGAAGCTTTCTTT. It specifies CASSQEAGEPEAFF.

The rearrangement links TRBV6-2 or TRBV6-3 to TRBJ2-3; weak D call: TRBD2 (5 bases). Trimming left V 0 bases short and J 2 bases short, with 15 bases between. This CDR3 region has 17 residues. Germline V gives CDR1 MNHEY, CDR2 SVGEGT. The CDR3 here is CASSYSILAQVTDTQYF. Written as DNA, the CDR3 is TGTGCCAGCAGTTACTCGATCCTAGCTCAGGTCACAGATACGCAGTATTTT.

The chain has TRBV2 and TRBJ2-7; D call uncertain. CDR1 and CDR2 (germline): SNHLY, FYNNEI. The V end lost 6 bases, the J end lost 6 bases, and 9 bases lay between the germline ends. The CDR3 contains 11 residues. The CDR3 is CASRSQAEQYF. The CDR3 DNA reads as TGTGCCAGCAGAAGTCAAGCCGAGCAGTACTTC.

This rearrangement joins TRBV10-3 to TRBJ2-7, with 10 bases that match TRBD2. The CDR3 is made up of 14 amino acids. Germline-derived CDR1 and CDR2 are ENHRY and SYGVKD. V shed 6 bases and J 1 base; nucleotides not matched to a gene: 3. CDR3 in amino acids: CAISGLAESYEQYF. For the CDR3, the DNA is TGTGCCATCAGCGGACTAGCGGAATCCTACGAGCAGTACTTC.

The chain combines TRBV30 with TRBJ2-5, with TRBD2 matching 9 bases. The CDR3 is 14 amino acids. Germline CDR1 and CDR2: GTSNPN and SVGIG (reference sequence). V lost 0 bases and J lost 7; bases outside the gene matches: 6. CDR3 region: CAWSVGLALGTQYF. The CDR3 coding sequence is TGTGCCTGGAGTGTGGGACTAGCTTTAGGGACCCAGTACTTC. Together with reference TRBV30 and TRBJ2-5, the CDR3 gives the full variable domain: SQTIHQWPATLVQPVGSPLSLECTVEGTSNPNLYWYRQAAGRGLQLLFYSVGIGQISSEVPQNLSASRPQDRQFILSSKKLLLSDSGFYLCAWSVGLALGTQYFGPGTRLLVL.

The V and J genes are TRBV5-6 and TRBJ1-4; 8 nucleotides align to TRBD1. Germline V gives CDR1 SGHDT, CDR2 YYEEEE. V gave up 0 bases and J gave up 8 bases; unmatched junction bases: 15. The CDR3 extends over 18 amino acids. CDR3 sequence reads: CASSLGLGTGAWVEKLFF. For the CDR3, the DNA is TGTGCCAGCAGCTTGGGACTCGGGACAGGCGCGTGGGTGGAAAAACTGTTTTTT.